These 25 T cell receptor beta chains were all obtained from the same sample, sequenced in a study of T cells in Graves' hyperthyroidism and ophthalmopathy. TCR beta CDR3 regions were amplified from RNA transcripts. When the TCR CDR3 underwent first-round RT-PCR, the HTBI primer set was used. A single record per CDR3 protein comes from TCRdb applying MiXCR to the multiplex PCR reads. The sample includes around 280,000 distinct CDR3 sequences, about 14% seen only once; the top ten take 6.5% to 10%. Sample: blood. The receptors originated from a woman aged 25 to 45 with Graves' hyperthyroidism that later progressed to Graves' ophthalmopathy.

This clonotype was recorded at least ten times. This sequence joins TRBV30 and TRBJ1-2; D perhaps matches TRBD1 (5 bases). The CDR3 extends over 14 amino acids. V was trimmed by 2 bases and J by 1 base, leaving 11 bases between them. Germline CDR1 is GTSNPN and CDR2 is SVGIG (reference sequence). This CDR3 is CAWSTGTDNYGYTF. CDR3 coding DNA: TGTGCCTGGAGTACTGGGACGGATAACTATGGCTACACCTTC.

There are many counts of this clonotype. The chain couples TRBV12-3 or TRBV12-4 to TRBJ2-5; D may be TRBD1 (6 bases). V lost 5 bases to trimming and J lost 1 base, with 8 bases between them. This CDR3 has 13 amino acids. CDR3 in amino acids: CASSRDTQETQYF. The CDR3, as DNA: TGTGCCAGCAGTCGGGACACCCAAGAGACCCAGTACTTC.

J is TRBJ1-1 and V is TRBV25-1; a possible D gene is TRBD1 (6 bases). The ends were cut back, 7 bases at V and 1 base at J, with 13 bases in the middle. Germline CDR1 is MGHDK and CDR2 is SYGVNS. The CDR3 contains 14 residues. The CDR3 DNA reads TGTGCCAGCACCTCCGGGACACCGAACACTGAAGCTTTCTTT. It is translated as CASTSGTPNTEAFF.

This clonotype has ten or more counts. The chain couples TRBV7-9 to TRBJ2-2; TRBD1 is a possible D gene (5 bases). From germline, CDR1 is SEHNR and CDR2 FQNEAQ (reference sequence). The CDR3 loop spans 13 amino acids. The CDR3 sequence is CATRRVDTGELFF. The CDR3 nucleotides read TGTGCGACTCGCAGGGTGGACACCGGGGAGCTGTTTTTT.

Ten or more counts support this clonotype. The rearrangement joins TRBV6-1 to TRBJ2-3; D remains ambiguous. Germline CDR1 reads MNHNS; CDR2 reads SASEGT. The CDR3 is 13 amino acids. The ends were cut back, 6 bases at V and 5 bases at J, with 12 bases in the middle. The CDR3 DNA reads as TGTGCCAGCAGCCGTATTCTAGGAGATACGCAGTATTTT. Translation gives CASSRILGDTQYF.

This clonotype was found many times. V and J are TRBV6-6 and TRBJ2-1; D perhaps matches TRBD1 (5 bases). Germline CDR1 reads MNHNY; CDR2 reads SVGAGI (reference sequence). The CDR3 runs 12 residues. Trimming took 2 bases from V and 10 from J, leaving 9 bases between them. CDR3: CASSYGQGEQFF. DNA of the CDR3: TGTGCCAGCAGTTACGGGCAGGGCGAGCAGTTCTTC.

There are many counts of this clonotype. V is TRBV30 and J is TRBJ2-1; D unclear. The CDR3 sequence is 14 residues long. The germline gives CDR1 GTSNPN, CDR2 SVGIG (reference sequence). Trimming removed 4 bases at V and 4 bases at J, with 14 bases between. In DNA, the CDR3 is TGTGCCTGGATGGTGGGAAATGGGTACAATGAGCAGTTCTTC. It translates to CAWMVGNGYNEQFF.

The chain uses TRBV7-9 and TRBJ1-4; 9 bases map to TRBD1. The V segment lost 6 bases and the J segment 2 bases; nucleotides outside the gene matches: 1. CDR3 size: 14 residues. Germline V lookup: CDR1 SEHNR, CDR2 FQNEAQ (reference sequence). CDR3 bases: TGTGCCAGCAGTACAGGGGGCACTAATGAAAAACTGTTTTTT. Residues: CASSTGGTNEKLFF.

Details on this clonotype: A read error is likely, as this CDR3 ends without the conserved phenylalanine or tryptophan. The V and J genes are TRBV6-2 or TRBV6-3 and TRBJ1-1; D remains ambiguous. The germline gives CDR1 MNHEY, CDR2 SVGEGT. V was cut by 6 bases and J by 0 bases, with 5 bases left in between. This CDR3 comprises 12 residues. In DNA, the CDR3 is TGTGCCAGCAGGGGTCTGAACACTGAAGCTTTCGTT. Protein product: CASRGLNTEAFV.

This clonotype was found many times. J is TRBJ2-5 and V is TRBV5-5; TRBD2 aligns across 8 bases. The CDR3 consists of 16 residues. The V segment lost 0 bases and the J segment 1 base; nucleotides outside the gene matches: 5. CDR1 is SGHKS, CDR2 YYEKEE, per germline (reference sequence). The CDR3 DNA reads TGTGCCAGCAGCTTGGAACTAGCGGAGATCCAAGAGACCCAGTACTTC. This sequence encodes CASSLELAEIQETQYF.

This clonotype was counted many times. This sequence joins TRBV20-1 and TRBJ2-7, with 10 bases lining up with TRBD1. V was clipped by 3 bases and J by 3 bases; unmatched bases: 5. Germline V gives CDR1 DFQATT, CDR2 SNEGSKA (reference sequence). CDR3 length equals 14 residues. The CDR3 here is CSARPGTGVYEQYF. Here the CDR3 DNA reads TGCAGTGCTAGGCCCGGGACAGGGGTCTACGAGCAGTACTTC.

With regard to this clonotype: The junction departs from germline at one end; a sequencing error may be responsible. This chain joins TRBV12-3 or TRBV12-4 and TRBJ2-2, with TRBD2 as a possible D gene (5 bases). The CDR3 consists of 12 residues. CDR3 residues: CASRYNTGEPFF. The CDR3 coding sequence is TGTGCCAGCAGATACAACACCGGGGAGCCGTTTTTT.

This clonotype was counted many times. The chain recombines TRBV7-2 with TRBJ2-7; D unresolved. V dropped 5 bases and J dropped 2 bases, with 10 bases sitting between them. CDR1 is SGHTA, CDR2 FQGNSA, per germline. The CDR3 covers 13 residues. The CDR3 DNA follows: TGTGCCAGCAGCCCCCCGTTAACCTACGAGCAGTACTTC. Protein sequence: CASSPPLTYEQYF.

The chain employs TRBV4-1 and TRBJ2-7; D unresolved. The length of the CDR3 is 14 residues. Trimming stripped 1 base from V and 3 bases from J, with 10 bases between. Germline V gene sequence: CDR1 MGHRA, CDR2 YSYEKL. DNA of the CDR3: TGCGCCAGCAGCCAAGGGGTAGTCGGCTACGAGCAGTACTTC. Encoded protein: CASSQGVVGYEQYF.

This clonotype was counted at least ten times. The V and J genes are TRBV15 and TRBJ1-1; D is possibly TRBD1 (5 bases). Trimming took 0 bases from V and 4 from J, leaving 9 bases between them. Germline V CDR1 and CDR2: LNHNV, YYDKDF (reference sequence). CDR3 length: 14 residues. The CDR3 protein is CATSRDKGRTEAFF. For the CDR3, the DNA is TGTGCCACCAGCAGAGATAAGGGGCGCACTGAAGCTTTCTTT.

This clonotype was recorded many times. The rearrangement joins TRBV12-3 or TRBV12-4 to TRBJ2-2; D not resolved. This CDR3 has 16 residues. V gave up 1 base and J gave up 0 bases, with 9 bases separating them. CDR3 bases: TGTGCCAGCAGTTTAGGGTGGACGGCGAACACCGGGGAGCTGTTTTTT. This translates into CASSLGWTANTGELFF.

This clonotype has more than one count but fewer than ten. The chain is built from TRBV9 and TRBJ2-3; D may match TRBD1 or TRBD2 (5 bases each). The CDR3 length is 16 residues. CDR1 SGDLS and CDR2 YYNGEE come from the germline V gene. The germline V and J ends were trimmed by 3 bases and 2 bases, with 16 bases remaining between them. The CDR3 coding sequence is TGTGCCAGCAGCGAGGGGCCCCCGGGGACCACAGATACGCAGTATTTT. It specifies CASSEGPPGTTDTQYF.

In this sample, this clonotype turned up a few times. The chain is built from TRBV29-1 and TRBJ2-2; D remains ambiguous. V was clipped by 1 base and J by 0 bases, with 9 bases between them. The CDR3 length is 15 residues. Germline CDR1 reads SQVTM; CDR2 reads ANQGSEA. The CDR3 loop is CSVEAGAPNTGELFF. The CDR3 DNA follows: TGCAGCGTTGAAGCTGGCGCCCCGAACACCGGGGAGCTGTTTTTT.

The gene calls are TRBV19 and TRBJ2-1; tentative D call: TRBD2 (6 bases). V was trimmed by 3 bases and J by 8 bases, leaving 20 bases between them. The CDR3 extends over 16 amino acids. The germline CDR1 and CDR2 sequences are LNHDA and SQIVND (reference sequence). CDR3 loop: CASSISRDSFLHEQFF. DNA of the CDR3: TGTGCCAGTAGTATTTCGAGGGACTCCTTTCTCCATGAGCAGTTCTTC.

As regards this clonotype: This clone may be a read error of a much larger clone one base away. Lacking the conserved final phenylalanine or tryptophan, this CDR3 likely reflects a read error. The chain links TRBV5-1 to TRBJ1-1; D not certain. CDR1 and CDR2 from the germline V gene are SGHRS and YFSETQ. The CDR3 is 12 residues long. The V end lost 0 bases, the J end lost 9 bases, and 9 bases lay between the germline ends. The CDR3 is CASSLGSGKAFL. The CDR3 DNA follows: TGCGCCAGCAGCTTGGGTTCAGGAAAAGCTTTCCTT.

This clonotype has a count of ten or more. The chain carries TRBV5-1 and TRBJ2-7; possible D gene TRBD2, 6 bases. The CDR3 is made up of 14 amino acids. V was cut by 3 bases and J by 0 bases, with 10 bases left in between. The germline V gene encodes CDR1 SGHRS and CDR2 YFSETQ. The CDR3 spells CASSSGTHSYEQYF. CDR3 nucleotide sequence: TGCGCCAGCAGCTCTGGGACTCACTCCTACGAGCAGTACTTC.

This clonotype was recorded many times. V gene TRBV28 combines with J gene TRBJ1-5, with D unclear. This CDR3 is built from 14 residues. The germline V gene has CDR1 MDHEN and CDR2 SYDVKM. The V end was cut by 5 bases, the J end by 2 bases, with 10 bases between. In DNA form, the CDR3 reads TGTGCCAGCAGTACCTTTGGGGGCAATCAGCCCCAGCATTTT. The encoded protein is CASSTFGGNQPQHF.

The chain joins TRBV11-3 to TRBJ1-1; perhaps TRBD1 as D (5 bases). Trimming took 4 bases from V and 6 from J, leaving 18 bases between them. The CDR3 loop spans 15 amino acids. Germline V gene sequence: CDR1 SGHNT, CDR2 YENEEA. CDR3 nucleotides: TGTGCCAGCAGCTCAGCTGGGGGAGGTAACCCTGAAGCTTTCTTT. This translates into CASSSAGGGNPEAFF.

The chain carries TRBV3-1 and TRBJ2-3, with TRBD1 as a possible D gene (5 bases). CDR3 length equals 14 residues. V lost 0 bases to trimming and J lost 7 bases, with 11 bases between them. CDR1 is LGHDT and CDR2 is YNNKEL in the germline V gene (reference sequence). In DNA form, the CDR3 reads TGTGCCAGCAGCCAAGAGGACAAAAGTAATACGCAGTATTTT. This sequence encodes CASSQEDKSNTQYF.

This clonotype was recorded at least ten times. The gene calls are TRBV18 and TRBJ2-5, with TRBD1 matching over 10 bases. The CDR3 covers 14 residues. V dropped 3 bases and J dropped 5; count of bases not matched to a gene: 3. The germline V gene encodes CDR1 KGHSH and CDR2 LQKENI. CDR3 sequence (DNA): TGTGCCAGCTCACCCAGGGACAGGGGTGAGACCCAGTACTTC. Its translation is CASSPRDRGETQYF.